This passage covers 5 T cell receptor beta chains from one sample sequenced in a study of T cell responses to AZD1222 COVID-19 vaccine. The protocol was immunoSEQ multiplex PCR, while the TCRdb copy is restricted to in-frame clones and leaves out a portion. In the table there are 120,000 to 150,000 clones, 82% of which are singletons. The material sequenced was peripheral blood, taken on day 0 of MenACWY control vaccination. The receptors were gathered from an adult in good health.

The chain recombines TRBV6-5 with TRBJ1-1; TRBD1 matches at 7 bases. V dropped 11 bases and J dropped 2; count of bases not matched to a gene: 8. CDR1 and CDR2 (germline): MNHEY, SVGAGI. The CDR3 is 13 residues long. The CDR3 here is CACKRQGNTEAFF. The CDR3 coding sequence is TGTGCCTGCAAGAGACAGGGCAACACTGAAGCTTTCTTT.

This CDR3 is CASSLTVSAYEQYV. The CDR3 DNA is TGTGCCAGCAGTCTCACGGTATCGGCCTACGAGCAGTACGTC. This chain joins TRBV6-5 and TRBJ2-7; D is ambiguous. Germline values: CDR1 MNHEY, CDR2 SVGAGI. The CDR3 has 14 amino acids. V lost 5 bases, J lost 2 bases, and 13 bases lay in between.

V usage is TRBV4-1 and J usage is TRBJ2-7; D is perhaps TRBD2 (5 bases). Looked up from germline, CDR1 is MGHRA and CDR2 is YSYEKL. The V and J ends lost 4 bases and 7 bases respectively, with 17 bases between them. The CDR3 extends over 14 amino acids. CDR3 sequence reads: CASSLADVAGEQYF. In DNA form, the CDR3 reads TGCGCCAGCAGCCTAGCAGACGTCGCGGGTGAGCAGTACTTC.

This clone was picked up one time. The V gene is TRBV5-1, the J gene TRBJ2-7; D is perhaps TRBD2 (7 bases). This CDR3 contains 15 residues. V lost 0 bases, J lost 3 bases, and 13 bases lay in between. Germline V gene lookup returns CDR1 SGHRS and CDR2 YFSETQ. In DNA form, the CDR3 reads TGCGCCAGCAGCTTGGGGGGAGGGACAATCTACGAGCAGTACTTC. Translated: CASSLGGGTIYEQYF.

In this sample, this clone turned up a few times. The J gene is TRBJ2-7, the V gene TRBV6-5; 12 bases are a match to TRBD2. Germline V CDR1 and CDR2: MNHEY, SVGAGI. The length of the CDR3 is 14 residues. With V trimmed by 7 bases and J by 1 base, 2 bases remained unmatched. The CDR3 nucleotides read TGTGCCAGCATTGGACTAGCGGGGTCCTACGAGCAGTACTTC. Translating it yields CASIGLAGSYEQYF.